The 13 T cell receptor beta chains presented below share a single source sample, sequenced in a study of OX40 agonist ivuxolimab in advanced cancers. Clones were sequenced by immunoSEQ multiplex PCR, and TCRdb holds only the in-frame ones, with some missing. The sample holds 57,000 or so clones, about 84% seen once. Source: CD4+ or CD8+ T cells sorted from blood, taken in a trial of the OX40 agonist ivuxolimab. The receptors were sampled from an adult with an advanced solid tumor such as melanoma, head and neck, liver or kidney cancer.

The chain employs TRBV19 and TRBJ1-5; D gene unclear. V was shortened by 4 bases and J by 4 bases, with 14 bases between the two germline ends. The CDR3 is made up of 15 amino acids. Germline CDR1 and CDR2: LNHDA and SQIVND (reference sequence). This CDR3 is CASSTWILGNQPQHF. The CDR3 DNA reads TGTGCCAGTAGTACGTGGATTCTCGGTAATCAGCCCCAGCATTTT.

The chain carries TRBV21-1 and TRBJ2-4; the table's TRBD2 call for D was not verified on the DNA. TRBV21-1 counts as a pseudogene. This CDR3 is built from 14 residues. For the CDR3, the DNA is TGTGCCAGCAGCAAAGGGAGCGAGGGAAACATTCAGTACTTC. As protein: CASSKGSEGNIQYF.

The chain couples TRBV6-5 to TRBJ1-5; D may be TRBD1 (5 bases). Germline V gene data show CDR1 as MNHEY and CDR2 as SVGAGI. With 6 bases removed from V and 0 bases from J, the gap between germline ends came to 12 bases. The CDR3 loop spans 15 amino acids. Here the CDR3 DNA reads TGTGCCAGCAGCCCTAGGGGTGGTAGCAATCAGCCCCAGCATTTT. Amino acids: CASSPRGGSNQPQHF.

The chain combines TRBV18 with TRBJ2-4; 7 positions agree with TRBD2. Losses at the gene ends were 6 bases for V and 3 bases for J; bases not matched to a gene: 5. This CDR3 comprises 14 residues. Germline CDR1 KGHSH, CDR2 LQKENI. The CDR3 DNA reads TGTGCCAGCTCGGCGGGAGCCGACAAAAACATTCAGTACTTC. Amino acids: CASSAGADKNIQYF. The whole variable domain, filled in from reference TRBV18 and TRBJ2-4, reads NAGVMQNPRHLVRRRGQEARLRCSPMKGHSHVYWYRQLPEEGLKFMVYLQKENIIDESGMPKERFSAEFPKEGPSILRIQQVVRGDSAAYFCASSAGADKNIQYFGAGTRLSVL.

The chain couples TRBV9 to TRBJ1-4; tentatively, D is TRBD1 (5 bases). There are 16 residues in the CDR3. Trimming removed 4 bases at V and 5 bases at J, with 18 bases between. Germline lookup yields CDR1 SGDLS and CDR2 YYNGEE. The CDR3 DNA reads TGTGCCAGCAGCTCCCGTGGGGGGAGGGTGAATGAAAAACTGTTTTTT. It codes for CASSSRGGRVNEKLFF.

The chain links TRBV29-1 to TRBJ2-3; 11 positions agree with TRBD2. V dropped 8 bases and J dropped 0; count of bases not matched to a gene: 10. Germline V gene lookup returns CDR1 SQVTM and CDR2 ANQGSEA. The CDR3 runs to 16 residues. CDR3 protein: CSYGTSGLTSTDTQYF. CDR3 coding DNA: TGCAGCTACGGGACTAGCGGACTCACTAGCACAGATACGCAGTATTTT.

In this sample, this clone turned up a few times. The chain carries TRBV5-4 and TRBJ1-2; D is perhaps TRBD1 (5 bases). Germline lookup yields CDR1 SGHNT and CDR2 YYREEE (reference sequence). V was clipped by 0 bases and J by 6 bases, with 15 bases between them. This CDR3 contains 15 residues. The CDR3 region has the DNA TGTGCCAGCAGCTTGGGAGTCAGGGTTTCGGATGGCTACACCTTC. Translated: CASSLGVRVSDGYTF.

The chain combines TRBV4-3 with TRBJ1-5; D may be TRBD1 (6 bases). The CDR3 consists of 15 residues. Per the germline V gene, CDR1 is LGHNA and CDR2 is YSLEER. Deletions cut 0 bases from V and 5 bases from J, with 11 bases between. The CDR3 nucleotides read TGCGCCAGCAGCCAAGACAGCGACAGGTATCAGCCCCAGCATTTT. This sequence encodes CASSQDSDRYQPQHF.

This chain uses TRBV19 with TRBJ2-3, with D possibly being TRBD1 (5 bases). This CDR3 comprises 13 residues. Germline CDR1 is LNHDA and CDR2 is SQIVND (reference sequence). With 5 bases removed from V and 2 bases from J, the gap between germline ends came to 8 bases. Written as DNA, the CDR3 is TGTGCCAGTAGTGCAGGGCCCACAGATACGCAGTATTTT. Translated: CASSAGPTDTQYF. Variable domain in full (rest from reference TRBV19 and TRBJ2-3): DGGITQSPKYLFRKEGQNVTLSCEQNLNHDAMYWYRQDPGQGLRLIYYSQIVNDFQKGDIAEGYSVSREKKESFPLTVTSAQKNPTAFYLCASSAGPTDTQYFGPGTRLTVL.

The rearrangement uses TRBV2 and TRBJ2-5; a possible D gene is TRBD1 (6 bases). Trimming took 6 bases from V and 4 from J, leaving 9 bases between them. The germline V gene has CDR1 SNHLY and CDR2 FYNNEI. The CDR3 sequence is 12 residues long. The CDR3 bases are TGTGCCAGCAGACAGGGCAGAGAGACCCAGTACTTC. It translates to CASRQGRETQYF.

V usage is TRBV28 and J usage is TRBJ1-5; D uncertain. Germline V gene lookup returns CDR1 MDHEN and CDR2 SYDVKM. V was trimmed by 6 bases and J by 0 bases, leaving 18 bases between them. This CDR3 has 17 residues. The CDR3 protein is CASRERASSHSNQPQHF. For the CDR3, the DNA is TGTGCCAGCAGGGAAAGGGCGAGTAGCCATAGCAATCAGCCCCAGCATTTT.

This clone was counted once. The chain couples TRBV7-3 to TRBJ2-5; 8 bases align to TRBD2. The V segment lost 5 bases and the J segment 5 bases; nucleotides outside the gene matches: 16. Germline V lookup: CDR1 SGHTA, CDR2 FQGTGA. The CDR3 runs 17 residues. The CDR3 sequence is CASSKLRVASGPETQYF. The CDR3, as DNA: TGTGCCAGCAGCAAACTTAGGGTGGCTAGCGGGCCGGAGACCCAGTACTTC.

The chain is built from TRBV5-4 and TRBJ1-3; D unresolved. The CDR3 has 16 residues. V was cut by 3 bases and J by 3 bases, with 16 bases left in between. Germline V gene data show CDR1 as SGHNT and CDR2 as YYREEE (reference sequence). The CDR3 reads CASSSGLAGFGNTIYF. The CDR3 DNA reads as TGTGCCAGCAGCTCCGGACTAGCTGGTTTTGGAAACACCATATATTTT.